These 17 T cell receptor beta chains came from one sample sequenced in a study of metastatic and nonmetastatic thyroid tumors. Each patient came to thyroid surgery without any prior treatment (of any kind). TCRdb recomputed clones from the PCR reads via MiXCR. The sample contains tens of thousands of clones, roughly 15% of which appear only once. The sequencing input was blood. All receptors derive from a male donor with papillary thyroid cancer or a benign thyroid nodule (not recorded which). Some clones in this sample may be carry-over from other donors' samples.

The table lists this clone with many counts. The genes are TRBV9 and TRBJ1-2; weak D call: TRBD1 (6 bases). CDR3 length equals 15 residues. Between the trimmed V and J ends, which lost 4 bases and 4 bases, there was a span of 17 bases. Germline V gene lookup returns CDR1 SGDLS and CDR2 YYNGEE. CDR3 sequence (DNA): TGTGCCAGCAGCCCCCCTCCCCAACAGGGCTATGGCTACACCTTC. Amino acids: CASSPPPQQGYGYTF.

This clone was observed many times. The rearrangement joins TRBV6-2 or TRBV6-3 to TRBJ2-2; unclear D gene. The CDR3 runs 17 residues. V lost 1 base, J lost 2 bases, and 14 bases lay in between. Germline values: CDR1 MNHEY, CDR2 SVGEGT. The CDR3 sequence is CASSYLESALNTGELFF. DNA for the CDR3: TGTGCCAGCAGTTACTTGGAGTCTGCCCTTAACACCGGGGAGCTGTTTTTT.

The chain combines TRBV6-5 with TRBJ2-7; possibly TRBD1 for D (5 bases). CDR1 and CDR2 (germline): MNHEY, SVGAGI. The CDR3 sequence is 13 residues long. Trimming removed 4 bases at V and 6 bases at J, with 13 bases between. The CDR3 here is CASSLYRPGEQYF. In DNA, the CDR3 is TGTGCCAGCAGTTTATACAGGCCGGGCGAGCAGTACTTC.

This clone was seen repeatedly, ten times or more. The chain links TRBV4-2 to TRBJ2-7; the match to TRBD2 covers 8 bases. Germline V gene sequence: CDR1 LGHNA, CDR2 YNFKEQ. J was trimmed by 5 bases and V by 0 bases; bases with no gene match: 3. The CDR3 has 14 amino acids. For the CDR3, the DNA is TGTGCCAGCAGCCAAGACGGGAGGGCTCACGAGCAGTACTTC. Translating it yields CASSQDGRAHEQYF.

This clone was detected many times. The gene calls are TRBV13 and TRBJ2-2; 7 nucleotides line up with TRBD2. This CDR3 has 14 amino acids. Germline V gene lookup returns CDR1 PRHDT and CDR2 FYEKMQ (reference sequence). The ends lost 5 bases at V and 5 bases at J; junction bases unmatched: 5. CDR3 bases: TGTGCCAGCAGCCTTGGGGGGGGAACCGGGGAGCTGTTTTTT. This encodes CASSLGGGTGELFF.

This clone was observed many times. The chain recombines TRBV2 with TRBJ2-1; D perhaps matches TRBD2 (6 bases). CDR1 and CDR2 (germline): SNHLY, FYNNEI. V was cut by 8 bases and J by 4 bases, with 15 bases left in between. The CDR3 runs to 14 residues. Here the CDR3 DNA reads TGTGCCAGCGACCGGTCTAGCGCTTACAATGAGCAGTTCTTC. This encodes CASDRSSAYNEQFF.

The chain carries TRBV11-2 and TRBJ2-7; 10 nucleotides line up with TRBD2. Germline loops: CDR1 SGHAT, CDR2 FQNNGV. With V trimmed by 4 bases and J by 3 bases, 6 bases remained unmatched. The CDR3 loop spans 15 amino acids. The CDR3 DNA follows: TGTGCCAGCAGCTCGCTAGCGGGAGAAGACTACGAGCAGTACTTC. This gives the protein CASSSLAGEDYEQYF.

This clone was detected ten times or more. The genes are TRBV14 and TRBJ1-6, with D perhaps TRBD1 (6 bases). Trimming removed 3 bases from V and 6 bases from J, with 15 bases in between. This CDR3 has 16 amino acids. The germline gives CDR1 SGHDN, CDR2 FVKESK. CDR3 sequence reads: CASSHLGGAGNSPLHF. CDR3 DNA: TGTGCCAGCAGCCATTTGGGGGGGGCTGGTAATTCACCCCTCCACTTT.

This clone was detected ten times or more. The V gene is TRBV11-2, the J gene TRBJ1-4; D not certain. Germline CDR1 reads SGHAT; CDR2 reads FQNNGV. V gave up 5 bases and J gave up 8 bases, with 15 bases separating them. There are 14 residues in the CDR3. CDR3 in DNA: TGTGCCAGCAGCCCCTTAGATGGGAGGGAAAAACTGTTTTTT. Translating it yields CASSPLDGREKLFF.

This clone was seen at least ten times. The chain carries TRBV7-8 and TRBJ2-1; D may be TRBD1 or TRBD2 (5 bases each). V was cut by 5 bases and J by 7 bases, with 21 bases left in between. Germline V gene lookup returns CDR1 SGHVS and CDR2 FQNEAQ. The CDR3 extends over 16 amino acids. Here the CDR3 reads CASSPGPMGRRNEQFF. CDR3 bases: TGTGCCAGCAGCCCGGGACCAATGGGGAGACGAAATGAGCAGTTCTTC.

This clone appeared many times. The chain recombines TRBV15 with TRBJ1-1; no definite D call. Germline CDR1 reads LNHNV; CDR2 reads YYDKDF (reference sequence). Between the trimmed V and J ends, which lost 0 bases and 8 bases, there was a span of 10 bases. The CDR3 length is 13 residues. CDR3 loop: CATSRDVGSEAFF. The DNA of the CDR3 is TGTGCCACCAGCAGAGATGTCGGCAGCGAAGCTTTCTTT.

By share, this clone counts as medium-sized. DNA for the CDR3: TGCAGTGCTAGGACAATGTCCTTAAACAATGAGCAGTTCTTC. This gives the protein CSARTMSLNNEQFF. V and J are TRBV20-1 and TRBJ2-1; D call uncertain. The CDR3 extends over 14 amino acids. V lost 3 bases and J lost 5, with 14 bases in between. Germline V gene data show CDR1 as DFQATT and CDR2 as SNEGSKA (reference sequence).

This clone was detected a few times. CDR3 amino acids: CASSSGTSGSYEQYV. The CDR3 bases are TGTGCCAGCAGCTCTGGGACTAGCGGGAGTTACGAGCAGTACGTC. The V and J genes are TRBV28 and TRBJ2-7, with 14 bases that match TRBD2. V lost 6 bases, J lost 4 bases, and 5 bases stayed unmatched. From germline, CDR1 is MDHEN and CDR2 SYDVKM. The length of the CDR3 is 15 residues.

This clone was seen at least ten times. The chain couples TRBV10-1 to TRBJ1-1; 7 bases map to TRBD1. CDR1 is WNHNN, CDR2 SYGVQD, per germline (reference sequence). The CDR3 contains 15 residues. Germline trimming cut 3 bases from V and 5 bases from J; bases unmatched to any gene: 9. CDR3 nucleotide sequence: TGCGCCAGCAGTGAAGCACAGGGGCTGGGAACTGAAGCTTTCTTT. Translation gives CASSEAQGLGTEAFF.

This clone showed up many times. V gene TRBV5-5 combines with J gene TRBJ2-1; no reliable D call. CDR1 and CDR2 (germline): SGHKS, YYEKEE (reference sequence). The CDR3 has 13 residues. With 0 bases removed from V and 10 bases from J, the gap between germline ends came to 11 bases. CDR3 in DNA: TGTGCCAGCAGCTTGGCCAATTTCCGAGAGCAGTTCTTC. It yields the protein CASSLANFREQFF.

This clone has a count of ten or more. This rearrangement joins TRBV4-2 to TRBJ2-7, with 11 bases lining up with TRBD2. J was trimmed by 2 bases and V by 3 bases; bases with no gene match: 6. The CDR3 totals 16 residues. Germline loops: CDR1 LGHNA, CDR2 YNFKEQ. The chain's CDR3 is CASSHGELAGAYEQYF. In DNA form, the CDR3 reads TGTGCCAGCAGCCATGGAGAACTAGCGGGGGCCTACGAGCAGTACTTC.

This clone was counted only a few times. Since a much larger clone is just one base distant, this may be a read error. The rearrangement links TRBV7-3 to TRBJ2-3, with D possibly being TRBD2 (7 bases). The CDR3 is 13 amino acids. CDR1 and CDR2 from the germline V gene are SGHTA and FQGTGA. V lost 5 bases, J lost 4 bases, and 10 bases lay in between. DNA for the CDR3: TGTGCCAGCAGCCCGGGGGGCGCAGATACGCAGTATTTT. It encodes CASSPGGADTQYF.